The 10 T cell receptor beta chains in this list originate from one sample, sequenced in a study of PD-1 blockade in mismatch repair-deficient tumors (dated by TCRdb to 2017 to 2019). Library prep was done by the immunoSEQ multiplex PCR assay. What TCRdb holds here is the immuneACCESS table cut down to in-frame rearrangements. Part of the clones is not present; checked against another copy, under half of the missing clones reflect an unresolved V gene, and the others are unexplained. The sample contains about 68,000 clones, 70% to 80% of them found a single time. The ten largest clones take up 4.5% to 6.5% of the sample. This sample comprised peripheral blood, obtained 2 weeks after starting pembrolizumab. These TCRs come from an adult with mismatch repair-deficient cancer.

This rearrangement joins TRBV6-1 to TRBJ1-2; 10 bases fit TRBD1. The V gene's germline CDR1 is MNHNS and CDR2 SASEGT. Unmatched junction bases numbered 7, after V lost 2 bases and J lost 4 bases. The CDR3 sequence is 16 residues long. The CDR3 protein is CASSEPGQGSGYGYTF. The CDR3, as DNA: TGTGCCAGCAGTGAACCGGGACAGGGGTCCGGCTATGGCTACACCTTC.

This clone was seen only once. The chain carries TRBV4-1 and TRBJ2-3, with TRBD2 matching over 13 bases. Losses at the gene ends were 5 bases for V and 2 bases for J; bases not matched to a gene: 4. CDR1 and CDR2 from the germline V gene are MGHRA and YSYEKL. This CDR3 is 16 amino acids long. CDR3 nucleotides: TGCGCCAGCAGCAAAGGACTAGCGGGAGACACAGATACGCAGTATTTT. Its protein is CASSKGLAGDTDTQYF.

The gene calls are TRBV6-5 and TRBJ2-2, with 10 bases identical to TRBD1. The CDR3 extends over 15 amino acids. V was clipped by 6 bases and J by 5 bases; unmatched bases: 6. Germline CDR1 MNHEY, CDR2 SVGAGI. This CDR3 is CASRGQGVGTGELFF. In DNA form, the CDR3 reads TGTGCCAGCAGAGGACAGGGGGTTGGAACCGGGGAGCTGTTTTTT.

This clone was seen only a few times. This chain links TRBV25-1 with TRBJ1-5, with D hard to call. V was shortened by 8 bases and J by 4 bases, with 15 bases between the two germline ends. Germline CDR1 reads MGHDK; CDR2 reads SYGVNS. The CDR3 is 14 amino acids. The CDR3: CASRSSLANQPQHF. CDR3 nucleotides: TGTGCCAGCCGCTCGTCATTGGCGAATCAGCCCCAGCATTTT. Full variable domain (missing parts from reference TRBV25-1 and TRBJ1-5): EADIYQTPRYLVIGTGKKITLECSQTMGHDKMYWYQQDPGMELHLIHYSYGVNSTEKGDLSSESTVSRIRTEHFPLTLESARPSHTSQYLCASRSSLANQPQHFGDGTRLSIL.

The chain recombines TRBV18 with TRBJ2-3, with 7 bases identical to TRBD2. The CDR3 is 14 amino acids. Germline CDR1 is KGHSH and CDR2 is LQKENI. V lost 5 bases to trimming and J lost 4 bases; unmatched junction nucleotides: 6. CDR3 DNA sequence: TGTGCCAGCTCAAGCTGGGAGGGCGCAGATACGCAGTATTTT. Its translation: CASSSWEGADTQYF.

In DNA form, the CDR3 reads TGTGCCAGCAGCGGGGGACAGGACCAGATCACTGATGAGTACTTC. Its translation is CASSGGQDQITDEYF. This rearrangement joins TRBV21-1 to TRBJ2-7; TRBD1, the table's D call, was not compared with the DNA. TRBV21-1 is termed a pseudogene. This CDR3 comprises 15 residues.

This clone occurred a few times. The genes are TRBV5-5 and TRBJ1-2; the D gene is possibly TRBD1 (6 bases). The germline V gene has CDR1 SGHKS and CDR2 YYEKEE (reference sequence). With 0 bases removed from V and 6 bases from J, the gap between germline ends came to 15 bases. The CDR3 length is 15 residues. The CDR3 region has the DNA TGTGCCAGCAGCTTGGGGAGTGTAGGGGACAATGGCTACACCTTC. Translated, it gives CASSLGSVGDNGYTF. Variable domain in full (rest from reference TRBV5-5 and TRBJ1-2): DAGVTQSPTHLIKTRGQQVTLRCSPISGHKSVSWYQQVLGQGPQFIFQYYEKEERGRGNFPDRFSARQFPNYSSELNVNALLLGDSALYLCASSLGSVGDNGYTFGSGTRLTVV.

This sequence joins TRBV6-1 and TRBJ2-2; 12 bases are a match to TRBD1. The germline V gene has CDR1 MNHNS and CDR2 SASEGT. The CDR3 spans 14 residues. V shed 7 bases, J shed 7 bases, and the junction held 4 bases outside the gene matches. In nucleotides, the CDR3 is TGTGCCAGCAAGGGGACAGGGGGCAACGGGGAGCTGTTTTTT. Translated, it gives CASKGTGGNGELFF.

The V call is TRBV7-6, the J call TRBJ2-1, with TRBD2 as a possible D gene (5 bases). CDR1 and CDR2 (germline): SGHVS, FNYEAQ. V dropped 2 bases and J dropped 7 bases, with 12 bases sitting between them. There are 14 residues in the CDR3. The CDR3 DNA reads TGTGCCAGCAGCTTAACCCCTAGCCCGAATGAGCAGTTCTTC. Translated, it gives CASSLTPSPNEQFF. The complete variable domain, with remaining parts taken from reference TRBV7-6 and TRBJ2-1, reads GAGVSQSPRYKVTKRGQDVALRCDPISGHVSLYWYRQALGQGPEFLTYFNYEAQQDKSGLPNDRFSAERPEGSISTLTIQRTEQRDSAMYRCASSLTPSPNEQFFGPGTRLTVL.

The chain couples TRBV11-3 to TRBJ2-7; TRBD1 agrees at 8 bases. V dropped 5 bases and J dropped 3; count of bases not matched to a gene: 6. CDR1 and CDR2 (germline): SGHNT, YENEEA. The CDR3 runs to 14 residues. DNA for the CDR3: TGTGCCAGCAGCACCGGACAGGGAATCTACGAGCAGTACTTC. Translating gives CASSTGQGIYEQYF.